This TCR beta chain was sequenced during a study of radiation and T cells in renal cell carcinoma. V was pared by 2 bases and J by 2 bases, with 0 bases of the junction left unmatched. Germline assignment: CDR1 SGHTA and CDR2 FQGNSA. CDR3 length: 15 amino acids. Sequencing was performed with immunoSEQ multiplex PCR; in TCRdb, only in-frame clones are kept and a portion is missing. The table lists about 78,000 clones, around 89% of them singletons. The time point denotes: blood 4 weeks post-SBRT, at nephrectomy. Regarding treatment: 15 Gy SBRT to primary tumor, nephrectomy 4 weeks later. Nephrectomy followed 15 Gy stereotactic body radiation by 4 weeks.

The source was blood, collected from a patient whose treatment included radiotherapy and nephrectomy. The chain links TRBV7-2 to TRBJ2-5; 12 nucleotides line up with TRBD2. The clonotype was recovered from a woman aged 70-85 years with renal cell carcinoma. The CDR3 reads CASSLTSGGQETQYF. CDR3 in DNA: TGTGCCAGCAGCTTAACTAGCGGGGGGCAAGAGACCCAGTACTTC.